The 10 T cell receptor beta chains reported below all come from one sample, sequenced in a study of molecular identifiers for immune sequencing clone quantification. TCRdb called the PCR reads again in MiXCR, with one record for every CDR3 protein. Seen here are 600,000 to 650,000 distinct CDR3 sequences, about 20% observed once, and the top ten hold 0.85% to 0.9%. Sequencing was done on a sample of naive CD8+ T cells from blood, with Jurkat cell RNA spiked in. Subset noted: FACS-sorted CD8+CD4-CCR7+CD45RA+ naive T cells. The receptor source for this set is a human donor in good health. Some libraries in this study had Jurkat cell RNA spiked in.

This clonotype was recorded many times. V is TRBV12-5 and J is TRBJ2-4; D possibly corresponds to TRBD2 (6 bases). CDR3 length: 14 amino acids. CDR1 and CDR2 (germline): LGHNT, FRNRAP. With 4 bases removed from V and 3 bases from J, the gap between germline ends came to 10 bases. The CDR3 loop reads CASGWEDNKNIQYF. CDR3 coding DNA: TGTGCTAGTGGTTGGGAGGACAACAAAAACATTCAGTACTTC.

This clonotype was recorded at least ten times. DNA of the CDR3: TGTGCCAGCAGCGTAGATACAGGGGAGTCTGGGGCCAACGTCCTGACTTTC. Amino acids: CASSVDTGESGANVLTF. The chain couples TRBV9 to TRBJ2-6; 7 bases align to TRBD1. CDR3 size: 17 residues. The trim removed 0 bases at V and 1 base at J, leaving 4 bases unmatched. Germline lookup yields CDR1 SGDLS and CDR2 YYNGEE.

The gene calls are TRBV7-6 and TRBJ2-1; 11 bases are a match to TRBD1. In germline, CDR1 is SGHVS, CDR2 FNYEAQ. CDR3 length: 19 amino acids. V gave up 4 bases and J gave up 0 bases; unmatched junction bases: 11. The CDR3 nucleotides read TGTGCCAGCAGCTACTGGGACAGGGGGGCGGGGATCTCCTACAATGAGCAGTTCTTC. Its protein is CASSYWDRGAGISYNEQFF.

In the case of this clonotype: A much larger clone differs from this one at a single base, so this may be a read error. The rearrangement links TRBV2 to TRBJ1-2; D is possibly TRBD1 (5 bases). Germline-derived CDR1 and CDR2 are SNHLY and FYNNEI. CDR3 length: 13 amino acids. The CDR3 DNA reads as TGTGCCGGCAGTGAAGTGGGGGTATATGGCTACACCTTC. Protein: CAGSEVGVYGYTF.

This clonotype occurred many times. This CDR3 reads CASSDVQNTEAFF. In nucleotides, the CDR3 is TGCGCCAGCAGTGATGTCCAGAACACTGAAGCTTTCTTT. The V call is TRBV10-2, the J call TRBJ1-1; no firm D call. Per the germline V gene, CDR1 is WSHSY and CDR2 is SAAADI. V gave up 3 bases and J gave up 1 base, with 6 bases separating them. The CDR3 runs to 13 residues.

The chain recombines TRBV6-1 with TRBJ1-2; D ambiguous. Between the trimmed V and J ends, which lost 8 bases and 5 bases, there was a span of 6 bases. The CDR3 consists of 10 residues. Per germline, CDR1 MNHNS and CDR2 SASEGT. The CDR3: CASREYGYTF. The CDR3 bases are TGTGCCAGCCGGGAGTATGGCTACACCTTC.

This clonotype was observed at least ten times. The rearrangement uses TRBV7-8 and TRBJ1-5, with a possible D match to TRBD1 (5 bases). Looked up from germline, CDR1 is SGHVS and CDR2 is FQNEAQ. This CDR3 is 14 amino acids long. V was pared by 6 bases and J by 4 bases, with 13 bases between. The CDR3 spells CASSPGATNQPQHF. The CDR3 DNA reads TGTGCCAGCAGTCCCGGGGCCACAAATCAGCCCCAGCATTTT.

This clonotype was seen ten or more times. The CDR3 coding sequence is TGCAGCGTTGAAGGGGGGACTAGCGGCTGGGGGTACGAGCAGTACTTC. Translating it yields CSVEGGTSGWGYEQYF. The rearrangement links TRBV29-1 to TRBJ2-7; 11 positions match TRBD2. V lost 1 base and J lost 4; bases outside the gene matches: 9. Germline CDR1 is SQVTM and CDR2 is ANQGSEA. The CDR3 has 16 residues.

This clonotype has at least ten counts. CDR3: CAISDQRVSTDTQYF. The CDR3 DNA sequence: TGTGCCATCAGTGACCAGCGGGTTAGCACAGATACGCAGTATTTT. J is TRBJ2-3 and V is TRBV10-3; D possibly corresponds to TRBD2 (6 bases). The CDR3 has 15 residues. Deletions cut 3 bases from V and 0 bases from J, with 10 bases between. Germline V gene data show CDR1 as ENHRY and CDR2 as SYGVKD.

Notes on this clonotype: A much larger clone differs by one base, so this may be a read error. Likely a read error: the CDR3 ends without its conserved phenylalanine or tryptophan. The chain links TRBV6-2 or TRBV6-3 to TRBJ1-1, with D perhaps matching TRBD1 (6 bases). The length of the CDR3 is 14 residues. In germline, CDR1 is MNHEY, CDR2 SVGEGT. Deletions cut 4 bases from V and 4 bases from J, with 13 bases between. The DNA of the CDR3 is TGTGCCAGCAGTTTGACGGGGGCGGTCACTGAAGCTTTCCTT. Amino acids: CASSLTGAVTEAFL.